The rows below give T cell receptor beta chains drawn from one sample of a study of blood T cell repertoires in COVID-19. Libraries were prepared by immunoSEQ multiplex PCR; TCRdb keeps only in-frame clonotypes and omits some of them. The top ten hold 11% of the sample, which has fewer than 200,000 clones, 81% seen once. The sequencing sample was made of peripheral blood. These receptors came from a woman in her 40s with COVID-19, enrolled during active disease. Both conserved end residues are trimmed from each CDR3. Fields, in order: V gene, CDR3 protein.

TRBV29-1 SADSYNEQF
TRBV28 ASHHRGAANQPQH
TRBV18 ASSPFTGSYNEQF
TRBV19 ASGQSGPTNEKLF
TRBV4-1 ASSQDRAAGVNEKLF
TRBV10-3 ATSQPGTVVSSLH
TRBV6-5 ASSRGPDLNSPLH
TRBV12-3/TRBV12-4 ASRRGAGWRLF
TRBV3-1/TRBV3-2 ASSQKSGPWQETQY
TRBV7-2 ASSLAGAGGYT
TRBV6-5 ASRKSTGYGYT
TRBV28 ASSITGPTNEKLF
TRBV5-6 ASSGGPDGETQY
TRBV30 AWSVAGDREQY
TRBV7-3 ASSPTGSLADTQY
TRBV6-6 ASSTGTVGNTIY
TRBV29-1 SVEINRGSYEQY
TRBV4-1 ASSQAGDRTPGGGYT
TRBV30 AWSVDYYNEQF
TRBV5-4 ASRPTPGQNTGELF
TRBV2 ASMTPPTGGYREKLF
TRBV14 ASSQVRIGTEAF
TRBV5-1 ASSSQQEFTDTQY
TRBV9 ASSVGGWVDTQY
TRBV7-8 ASSFSGETQY
TRBV6-5 ASSYDNRGRTGELF
TRBV28 ASSDRINEQF
TRBV27 ASSARDRGQGEQF
TRBV6-2/TRBV6-3 ASSPYRVNGYT
TRBV2 ASKAGVGVVAKNIQY
TRBV7-9 ASSLAMQGAANTIY
TRBV6-1 ASSEIAGGF
TRBV3-1/TRBV3-2 ASSQLAGGTDTQY
TRBV6-6 ASRDRGTGELF
TRBV12-5 ASALGDIGRGGLF
TRBV19 ASSIRDTQY